A selection of T cell receptor beta chains follows, all from one sample in a study of T cell clonotyping in hematopoietic cell transplantation. Libraries were prepared by immunoSEQ multiplex PCR; TCRdb keeps only in-frame clonotypes and omits some of them. The sample comprises approximately 46,000 clones, 70% to 90% of which are singletons, and 5.9% rests with the top ten. The source was peripheral blood mononuclear cells, collected before stem cell transplant. Receptors were obtained from a man aged 60 to 75 with biphenotypic leukemia. Some clones in this sample may be carry-over from other donors' samples. Each CDR3 is given with its conserved first and last residue. Fields, in order: V gene, CDR3 protein.

>TRBV6-5
CASRRTGENEKLFF
>TRBV27
CASSFGGYEQYF
>TRBV4-1
CASSQERDRGYSAFF
>TRBV28
CASTTSRTSGNTIYF
>TRBV18
CASSPAGGDSEKLFF
>TRBV6-5
CASSYGRFYEQYF
>TRBV7-9
CASSLGEYYGYTF
>TRBV7-8
CASSLGQGYQPQHF
>TRBV9
CASSVGVGPVSSYYGYTF
>TRBV6-4
CASSDFKTEAFF
>TRBV30
CAWSYPAGANVLTF
>TRBV4-1
CASSQRPGTGNEKLFF
>TRBV21-1
CASSKIGIYGYTF
>TRBV5-6
CASRHTGTGGYNEQFF
>TRBV12-5
CASGLSGTGGLEQFF
>TRBV28
CASSSRGGEGRGEGYTF
>TRBV28
CASSRLAGGSNEQFF
>TRBV6-5
CASSRRTGDYEQYF
>TRBV30
CAWGTGISGNTIYF
>TRBV5-6
CASSLGQAISYEQYF
>TRBV30
CAWSVRGFHTGELFF
>TRBV28
CASSPSRSGTNGNEQFF
>TRBV4-1
CASSQSQDFSYEQYF
>TRBV5-8
CASSPRYDRGFIDEQFF
>TRBV28
CASSLGQNTEAFF
>TRBV20-1
CSPEYQETQYF
>TRBV28
CASSPPTVVSTEAFF
>TRBV28
CASSWTGKQPQHF
>TRBV28
CASMGPEALPTDTQYF
>TRBV4-2
CASSPLGTSGRLGTDTQYF
>TRBV2
CASTVMGNTEAFF
>TRBV11-1
CASSSPPVSTTQYF
>TRBV10-3
CAISESRDTEAFF
>TRBV7-9
CASSLWNPNTGELFF
>TRBV6-1
CASSGGQVNTEAFF
>TRBV5-1
CASSLGEGGGYEQYF
>TRBV5-4
CASSSGTGYYGELFF
>TRBV19
CASSISVSDTQYF
>TRBV5-1
CASSSGGQGVAEAFF
>TRBV19
CASSLDSGSWSYEQYF
>TRBV4-1
CASSFSGAGETQYF
>TRBV5-1
CASSLGVDEQYF
>TRBV29-1
CSAREGETQYF
>TRBV30
CAWSGDFSGNTIYF
>TRBV5-6
CASSPTHGWGDTGELFF
>TRBV5-1
CASSLDWSQETQYF
>TRBV6-5
CASSYRGVGSGYTF
>TRBV9
CASSVGLAAAGNTIYF
>TRBV2
CASSEATSGTETQYF
>TRBV30
CAWSGGYSYEQYF
>TRBV5-1
CASSLVLGRPGELFF
>TRBV10-3
CAISDSTAGGYTF
>TRBV28
CASSRQGYLQHF
>TRBV5-8
CASSRGGAENTEAFF
>TRBV28
CASFQQQGGGEKLFF
>TRBV2
CASSEALSSSYEQYF